Listed below are T cell receptor beta chains from one sample, sequenced in a study of spatial heterogeneity in lung cancer. TCRdb reanalysed the 5' RACE reads using MiXCR and keeps one entry per CDR3 protein. The sample lists over 45,000 distinct CDR3 sequences; roughly 5% were seen once. Sequenced here: PBMCs, sampled at surgery. The receptors stem from a male donor with early-stage non-small cell lung cancer. The CDR3 runs from the conserved cysteine through the conserved F or W. D genes are given only for firm matches. Expanded clones get a size class; other rows say once, few or many, or leave the size out.

.,many,TRBV7-9,TRBJ2-5,CASDRDQGGETQYF,TGTGCCAGCGACCGGGACCAGGGGGGAGAGACCCAGTACTTC
.,many,TRBV14,TRBJ1-1,CASSQGAGRTNTEAFF,TGTGCCAGCAGCCAAGGAGCAGGACGGACGAACACTGAAGCTTTCTTT
.,many,TRBV27,TRBJ2-3,CASSLQGTTTDTQYF,TGTGCCAGCAGTTTACAGGGGACCACCACAGATACGCAGTATTTT
.,many,TRBV21-1,TRBJ2-5,CASSKEETQYF,TGTGCCAGCAGCAAAGAAGAGACCCAGTACTTC
.,many,TRBV7-2,TRBJ2-1,CASSSGPLTYNEQFF,TGTGCCAGCAGCTCCGGGCCGTTGACCTACAATGAGCAGTTCTTC
TRBD1,.,TRBV5-4,TRBJ2-2,CASSFQGAGELFF,TGTGCCAGCAGCTTTCAGGGGGCCGGGGAGCTGTTTTTT
.,many,TRBV10-2,TRBJ2-1,CASSEAYNEQFF,TGCGCCAGCAGTGAAGCCTACAATGAGCAGTTCTTC
.,few,TRBV7-2,TRBJ2-1,CASSLDSFSDEQFF,TGTGCCAGCAGCTTGGACTCGTTTAGCGATGAGCAGTTCTTC
.,.,TRBV6-1,TRBJ2-3,CASSEAGLTDTQYF,TGTGCCAGCAGTGAAGCGGGGCTGACAGATACGCAGTATTTT
TRBD1,many,TRBV11-2,TRBJ2-4,CASSLGGQRDIQYF,TGTGCCAGCAGCTTAGGGGGACAGAGGGACATTCAGTACTTC
.,many,TRBV6-5,TRBJ1-1,CASSFQGLAFF,TGTGCCAGCAGTTTCCAGGGGTTAGCTTTCTTT
.,many,TRBV29-1,TRBJ1-4,CSVEYDEKLFF,TGCAGCGTTGAATACGATGAAAAACTGTTTTTT
.,many,TRBV25-1,TRBJ1-1,CASSDQPGFYAFF,TGTGCCAGCAGTGATCAGCCAGGGTTCTATGCTTTCTTT
.,many,TRBV5-1,TRBJ2-1,CASRSLWDEQFF,TGCGCCAGCAGAAGCCTTTGGGATGAGCAGTTCTTC
TRBD1,many,TRBV20-1,TRBJ2-5,CSPRDRGETQYF,TGCAGTCCCCGGGACAGGGGGGAGACCCAGTACTTC
.,many,TRBV14,TRBJ2-1,CASSPRGADVTYNEQFF,TGTGCCAGCAGCCCCCGTGGCGCGGACGTTACCTACAATGAGCAGTTCTTC
.,many,TRBV7-6,TRBJ2-2,CASSLITGNTGELFF,TGTGCCAGCAGCCTGATTACTGGAAACACCGGGGAGCTGTTTTTT
TRBD1,many,TRBV4-3,TRBJ2-7,CASSYGQGAYEQYF,TGCGCCAGCAGCTATGGACAGGGGGCATACGAGCAGTACTTC
TRBD1,many,TRBV5-1,TRBJ1-4,CASSSGTGYNEKLFF,TGCGCCAGCAGCTCCGGGACAGGATATAATGAAAAACTGTTTTTT
.,.,TRBV2,TRBJ2-5,CASSETSGSHLRNRYF,TGTGCCAGCAGTGAAACCAGCGGGTCCCATCTGCGGAACCGGTACTTC
TRBD1,.,TRBV24-1,TRBJ2-2,CATSELTGGTGELFF,TGTGCCACCAGTGAGCTGACAGGGGGTACCGGGGAGCTGTTTTTT
TRBD1,many,TRBV10-3,TRBJ1-5,CAISASPLGTGLNQPQHF,TGTGCCATCAGTGCCTCTCCCCTCGGGACAGGTCTAAATCAGCCCCAGCATTTT
.,many,TRBV29-1,TRBJ1-3,CSVADSISGNTIYF,TGCAGCGTTGCTGACTCGATCTCTGGAAACACCATATATTTT
TRBD2,many,TRBV3-1,TRBJ2-7,CASSPPGLASHEQYF,TGTGCCAGCAGCCCGCCTGGACTAGCGAGCCACGAGCAGTACTTC
.,many,TRBV10-2,TRBJ2-1,CASSGRSSVRFF,TGCGCCAGCAGTGGGCGGTCGAGTGTAAGGTTCTTC
TRBD1,many,TRBV9,TRBJ2-7,CASSAEGQGASEQYF,TGTGCCAGCAGCGCTGAGGGACAGGGGGCTAGCGAGCAGTACTTC
TRBD2,many,TRBV4-1,TRBJ2-1,CASSQGGLAGGHEQFF,TGCGCCAGCAGCCAAGGGGGACTAGCGGGAGGCCATGAGCAGTTCTTC
.,many,TRBV24-1,TRBJ2-2,CATSREANTGELFF,TGTGCCACCAGTAGGGAGGCGAACACCGGGGAGCTGTTTTTT
.,many,TRBV29-1,TRBJ1-2,CSVGSANYGYTF,TGCAGCGTGGGGTCAGCTAACTATGGCTACACCTTC
.,many,TRBV4-1,TRBJ2-7,CASSQDPGNHYEQYF,TGCGCCAGCAGCCAAGATCCCGGGAATCACTACGAGCAGTACTTC
TRBD2,many,TRBV7-9,TRBJ2-1,CASSTSRTSGRPSSYNEQFF,TGTGCCAGCAGCACCTCGAGGACTAGCGGGAGGCCGAGCTCCTACAATGAGCAGTTCTTC
.,few,TRBV7-3,TRBJ2-6,CASSLTLGSGANVLTF,TGTGCCAGCAGCTTAACTTTGGGATCCGGGGCCAACGTCCTGACTTTC
.,many,TRBV28,TRBJ2-3,CASSLPGDADTQYF,TGTGCCAGCAGTCTCCCGGGGGACGCAGATACGCAGTATTTT
.,many,TRBV15,TRBJ1-1,CATSRVEKGPEAFF,TGTGCCACCAGCAGAGTAGAGAAGGGGCCCGAAGCTTTCTTT
TRBD1,many,TRBV12-3/TRBV12-4,TRBJ1-2,CASSPRTGEGYTF,TGTGCCAGCAGCCCCCGGACAGGGGAAGGCTACACCTTC
TRBD2,many,TRBV12-3/TRBV12-4,TRBJ2-1,CASTIARLAGYNEQFF,TGTGCCAGCACCATCGCCCGACTAGCGGGCTACAATGAGCAGTTCTTC
TRBD2,many,TRBV5-1,TRBJ2-1,CASSATSGSFDEQFF,TGCGCCAGCAGCGCGACTAGCGGGAGTTTCGATGAGCAGTTCTTC
.,.,TRBV12-3/TRBV12-4,TRBJ2-7,CASLDSSSYEQYF,TGTGCCAGCTTGGATTCCTCCTCCTACGAGCAGTACTTC
.,many,TRBV5-1,TRBJ2-1,CASSWRGDEQFF,TGCGCCAGCAGCTGGAGGGGGGATGAGCAGTTCTTC
TRBD2,many,TRBV6-5,TRBJ2-1,CASSRSGLAGGQQFF,TGTGCCAGCAGTCGATCGGGACTAGCGGGAGGCCAGCAGTTCTTC
TRBD2,many,TRBV3-1,TRBJ2-2,CASSQAGGPNTGELFF,TGTGCCAGCAGCCAAGCGGGAGGGCCGAACACCGGGGAGCTGTTTTTT